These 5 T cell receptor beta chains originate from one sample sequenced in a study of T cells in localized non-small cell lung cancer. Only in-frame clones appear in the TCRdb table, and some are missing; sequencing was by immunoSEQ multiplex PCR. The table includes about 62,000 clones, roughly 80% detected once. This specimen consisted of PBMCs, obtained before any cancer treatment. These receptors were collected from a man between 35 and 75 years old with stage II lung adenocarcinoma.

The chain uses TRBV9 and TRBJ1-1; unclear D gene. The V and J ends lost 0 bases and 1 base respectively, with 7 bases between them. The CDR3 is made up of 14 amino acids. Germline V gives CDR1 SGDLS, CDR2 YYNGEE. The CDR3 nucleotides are TGTGCCAGCAGCGTAGAACCTGAGAACACTGAAGCTTTCTTT. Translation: CASSVEPENTEAFF.

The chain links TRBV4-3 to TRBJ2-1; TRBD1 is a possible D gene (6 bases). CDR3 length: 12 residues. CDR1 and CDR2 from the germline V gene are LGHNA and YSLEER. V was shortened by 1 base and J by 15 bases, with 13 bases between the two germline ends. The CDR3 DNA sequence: TGCGCCAGCAGCCAAGGACAGGCCCCCCCGTTCTTC. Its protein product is CASSQGQAPPFF.

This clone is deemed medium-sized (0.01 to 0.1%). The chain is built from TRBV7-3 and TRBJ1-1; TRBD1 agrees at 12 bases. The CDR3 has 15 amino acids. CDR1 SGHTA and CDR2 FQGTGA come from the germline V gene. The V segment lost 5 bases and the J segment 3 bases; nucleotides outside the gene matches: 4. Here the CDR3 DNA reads TGTGCCAGCAGCCCGGGGACAGGGGGCTACACTGAAGCTTTCTTT. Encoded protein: CASSPGTGGYTEAFF.

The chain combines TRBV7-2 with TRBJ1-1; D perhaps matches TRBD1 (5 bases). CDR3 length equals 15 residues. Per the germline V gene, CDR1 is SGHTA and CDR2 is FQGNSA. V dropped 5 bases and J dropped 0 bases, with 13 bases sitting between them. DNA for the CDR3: TGTGCCAGCAGCCCCCGACAGTATATGAACACTGAAGCTTTCTTT. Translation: CASSPRQYMNTEAFF.

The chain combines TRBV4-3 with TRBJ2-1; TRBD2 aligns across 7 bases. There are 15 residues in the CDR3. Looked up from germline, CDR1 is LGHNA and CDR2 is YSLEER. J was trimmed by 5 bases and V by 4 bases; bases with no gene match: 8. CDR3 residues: CASSPWTRAHNEQFF. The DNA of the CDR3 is TGCGCCAGCAGCCCCTGGACTAGGGCGCACAATGAGCAGTTCTTC.